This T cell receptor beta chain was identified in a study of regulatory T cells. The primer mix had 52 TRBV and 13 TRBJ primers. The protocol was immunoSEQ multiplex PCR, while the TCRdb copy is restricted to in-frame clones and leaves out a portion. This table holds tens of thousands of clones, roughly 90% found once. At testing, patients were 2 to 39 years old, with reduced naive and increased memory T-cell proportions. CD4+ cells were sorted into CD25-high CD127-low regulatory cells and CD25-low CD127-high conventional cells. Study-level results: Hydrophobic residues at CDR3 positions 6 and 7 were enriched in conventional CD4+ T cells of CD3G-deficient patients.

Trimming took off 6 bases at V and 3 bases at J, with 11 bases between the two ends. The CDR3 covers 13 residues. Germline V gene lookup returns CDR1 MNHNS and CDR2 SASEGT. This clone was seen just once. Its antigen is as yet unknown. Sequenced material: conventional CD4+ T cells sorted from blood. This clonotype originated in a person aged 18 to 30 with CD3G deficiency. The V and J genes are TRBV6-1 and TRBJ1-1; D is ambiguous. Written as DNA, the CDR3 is TGTGCCAGCAGCTTTGGCGGGCACACTGAAGCTTTCTTT. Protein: CASSFGGHTEAFF.